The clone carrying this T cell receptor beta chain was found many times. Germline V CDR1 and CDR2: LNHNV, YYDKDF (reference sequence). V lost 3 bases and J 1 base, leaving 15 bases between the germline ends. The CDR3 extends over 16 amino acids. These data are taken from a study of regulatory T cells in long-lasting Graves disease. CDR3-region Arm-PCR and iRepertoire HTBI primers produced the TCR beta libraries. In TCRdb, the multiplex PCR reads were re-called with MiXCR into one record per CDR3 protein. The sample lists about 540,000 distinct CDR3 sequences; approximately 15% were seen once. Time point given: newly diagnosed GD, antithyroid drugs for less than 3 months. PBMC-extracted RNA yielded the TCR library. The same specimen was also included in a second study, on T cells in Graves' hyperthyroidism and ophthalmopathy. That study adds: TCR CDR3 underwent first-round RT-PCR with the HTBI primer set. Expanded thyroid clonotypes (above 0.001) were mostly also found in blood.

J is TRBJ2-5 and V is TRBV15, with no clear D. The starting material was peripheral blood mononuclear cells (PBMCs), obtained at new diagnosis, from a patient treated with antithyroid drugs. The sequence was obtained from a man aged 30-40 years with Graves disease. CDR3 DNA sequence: TGTGCCACCAGCAGGGATGACCGCCGAATCCAAGAGACCCAGTACTTC. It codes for CATSRDDRRIQETQYF.